The 20 T cell receptor beta chains below all came from one sample that was sequenced in a study of cytomegalovirus exposure and HLA in healthy donors. In the PCR, 60 Vbeta and 13 Jbeta primers were used. TCRdb keeps only in-frame clones here, not all; method: immunoSEQ multiplex PCR. Of around 21,000 clones detected, about 80% appear once; the ten largest clones hold approximately 7%. The sample consisted of PBMCs. The receptors derive from a man in his fifties or sixties in good health and CMV-seronegative.

This clone was observed a handful of times. V is TRBV5-1 and J is TRBJ2-7; 7 bases agree with TRBD1. The CDR3 covers 14 residues. The germline V gene has CDR1 SGHRS and CDR2 YFSETQ. With V trimmed by 4 bases and J by 1 base, 5 bases remained unmatched. Here the CDR3 reads CASSRDSTSYEQYF. DNA for the CDR3: TGCGCCAGCAGCCGGGACAGTACTTCCTACGAGCAGTACTTC. The whole variable domain, filled in from reference TRBV5-1 and TRBJ2-7, reads KAGVTQTPRYLIKTRGQQVTLSCSPISGHRSVSWYQQTPGQGLQFLFEYFSETQRNKGNFPGRFSGRQFSNSRSEMNVSTLELGDSALYLCASSRDSTSYEQYFGPGTRLTVT.

V is TRBV19 and J is TRBJ1-5, with 9 bases identical to TRBD1. The J segment lost 6 bases and the V segment lost 7 bases, leaving 7 bases of the junction unmatched. Germline CDR1 and CDR2: LNHDA and SQIVND (reference sequence). The CDR3 has 14 amino acids. This CDR3 is CASTPPGQGQPQHF. In DNA, the CDR3 is TGTGCCAGTACCCCGCCGGGACAGGGTCAGCCCCAGCATTTT.

The chain joins TRBV7-8 to TRBJ2-5, with TRBD2 matching over 7 bases. The J call is in doubt because the DNA end fits TRBJ2-7 better. This CDR3 is built from 15 residues. Germline CDR1 SGHVS, CDR2 FQNEAQ. CDR3 sequence reads: CASSLKREVSYEQYF. The CDR3 coding sequence is TGTGCCAGCAGCTTGAAACGGGAGGTCTCCTACGAGCAGTACTTC.

V gene TRBV5-4 combines with J gene TRBJ2-5, with 12 bases aligning to TRBD2. The J call could be wrong; TRBJ2-7 is a better fit for the DNA end. The CDR3 loop spans 16 amino acids. Germline CDR1 is SGHNT and CDR2 is YYREEE (reference sequence). CDR3 DNA: TGTGCCAGCAGCCCGCTTCTAGCGGGAGGGCCCTGCGAGCAGTACTTC. It yields the protein CASSPLLAGGPCEQYF.

Concerning this clone itself: The junction and the germline gene differ at one end; a read error may be behind it. The V and J genes are TRBV7-7 and TRBJ2-1, with 8 bases fitting TRBD2. CDR1 SSHAT and CDR2 FNYEAQ come from the germline V gene (reference sequence). The CDR3 contains 14 residues. The chain's CDR3 is CASSPLISGTEQFF. In DNA form, the CDR3 reads TGTGCTAGCAGCCCCCTTATTAGCGGGACCGAGCAGTTCTTC.

The chain carries TRBV2 and TRBJ2-1; 10 bases are shared with TRBD2. CDR1 and CDR2 from the germline V gene are SNHLY and FYNNEI. V was pared by 5 bases and J by 6 bases, with 4 bases of the junction left unmatched. The CDR3 consists of 14 residues. The CDR3: CASSSGRAANEQFF. CDR3 nucleotide sequence: TGTGCCAGCAGTAGCGGGAGGGCGGCCAATGAGCAGTTCTTC.

J is TRBJ1-2 and V is TRBV4-1, with 9 nucleotides matching TRBD1. Trimming at V came to 4 bases and at J to 4 bases, leaving 7 bases not matched to a gene. The CDR3 consists of 15 residues. Germline CDR1 is MGHRA and CDR2 is YSYEKL. The CDR3 nucleotides read TGCGCCAGCAGCCGCCGGGACAGGGATGGCTATGGCTACACCTTC. Translated: CASSRRDRDGYGYTF.

The CDR3 reads CAWSGRDSLTDTQYF. The CDR3 coding sequence is TGTGCCTGGAGTGGACGGGACAGCCTCACAGATACGCAGTATTTT. The chain uses TRBV30 and TRBJ2-3; 7 bases fit TRBD1. The CDR3 loop spans 15 amino acids. V was pared by 1 base and J by 2 bases, with 6 bases of the junction left unmatched. CDR1 is GTSNPN, CDR2 SVGIG, per germline (reference sequence). Full variable domain (remainder filled in from reference TRBV30 and TRBJ2-3): SQTIHQWPATLVQPVGSPLSLECTVEGTSNPNLYWYRQAAGRGLQLLFYSVGIGQISSEVPQNLSASRPQDRQFILSSKKLLLSDSGFYLCAWSGRDSLTDTQYFGPGTRLTVL.

The chain links TRBV5-3 to TRBJ2-3, with 11 bases that match TRBD2. TRBV5-3 has ORF status, its function being uncertain. V shed 10 bases, J shed 8 bases, and the junction held 9 bases outside the gene matches. This CDR3 is built from 13 residues. The CDR3 DNA reads TGTGCCTCAGGACTAGCGGGCCCGCTTACGCAGTATTTT. Protein: CASGLAGPLTQYF.

This chain uses TRBV28 with TRBJ2-2; weak D call: TRBD1 (5 bases). Germline CDR1 is MDHEN and CDR2 is SYDVKM. The V gene lost 8 bases and the J gene lost 4 bases, with 23 bases spanning the gap. The CDR3 totals 17 residues. CDR3 coding DNA: TGTGCCAGCCGTCCTCAGGGCCTAAGGGCGAGCACCGGGGAGCTGTTTTTT. Amino acid sequence: CASRPQGLRASTGELFF.

The chain joins TRBV4-2 to TRBJ1-1; D is unresolved. V was pared by 4 bases and J by 3 bases, with 15 bases between. This CDR3 spans 15 amino acids. Germline V gene data show CDR1 as LGHNA and CDR2 as YNFKEQ. CDR3 coding DNA: TGTGCCAGCAGCCCTCCGAGGAGGCCGCACACTGAAGCTTTCTTT. Amino acids: CASSPPRRPHTEAFF.

This rearrangement joins TRBV5-4 to TRBJ1-1, with D unclear. CDR3 length: 12 residues. The germline CDR1 and CDR2 sequences are SGHNT and YYREEE (reference sequence). V lost 5 bases and J 1 base, leaving 6 bases between the germline ends. DNA for the CDR3: TGTGCCAGCAGAACAGAGAACACTGAAGCTTTCTTT. Its translation: CASRTENTEAFF.

With regard to this clone: Germline is not matched at one junction end, which may reflect a read error. For the CDR3, the DNA is TGTTCCAGCAGCCCGGGGGCCTACGAGCAGTACTTC. Translation gives CSSSPGAYEQYF. This chain uses TRBV7-9 with TRBJ2-7, with TRBD2 as a possible D gene (6 bases). Germline values: CDR1 SEHNR, CDR2 FQNEAQ (reference sequence). This CDR3 is 12 amino acids long.

The rearrangement joins TRBV5-5 to TRBJ1-2; possibly TRBD1 for D (5 bases). V lost 5 bases and J 5 bases, leaving 25 bases between the germline ends. This CDR3 is built from 17 residues. Germline CDR1 SGHKS, CDR2 YYEKEE (reference sequence). This CDR3 reads CASSPEPRGAVGYGYTF. The CDR3 region has the DNA TGTGCCAGCAGTCCGGAGCCGCGCGGGGCAGTAGGGTATGGCTACACCTTC.

The chain joins TRBV7-2 to TRBJ2-7; TRBD1 might be the D (5 bases). The germline gives CDR1 SGHTA, CDR2 FQGNSA. This CDR3 has 14 residues. V lost 5 bases, J lost 0 bases, and 11 bases lay in between. The chain's CDR3 is CASSIDSPSYEQYF. The CDR3 DNA follows: TGTGCCAGCAGCATCGACAGCCCCTCCTACGAGCAGTACTTC.

This chain joins TRBV19 and TRBJ2-5; 10 bases are shared with TRBD2. This CDR3 contains 16 residues. With 4 bases clipped from V and 5 bases from J, the junction kept 10 bases outside the gene matches. Germline-derived CDR1 and CDR2 are LNHDA and SQIVND (reference sequence). The CDR3 sequence: CASSKGSGGAGETQYF. CDR3 nucleotides: TGTGCCAGTAGTAAGGGCAGCGGGGGGGCCGGGGAGACCCAGTACTTC.

The rearrangement uses TRBV2 and TRBJ2-5; D ambiguous. Trimming removed 7 bases from V and 4 bases from J, with 13 bases in between. CDR3 length: 13 amino acids. In germline, CDR1 is SNHLY, CDR2 FYNNEI. CDR3 DNA sequence: TGTGCCAGCACTTGGTTAGTTGGAGAGACCCAGTACTTC. It specifies CASTWLVGETQYF.

The chain recombines TRBV4-3 with TRBJ2-2; 8 positions match TRBD2. With 0 bases clipped from V and 0 bases from J, the junction kept 0 bases outside the gene matches. The length of the CDR3 is 16 residues. Germline V gene lookup returns CDR1 LGHNA and CDR2 YSLEER. The CDR3 region is CASSQDSGTNTGELFF. The CDR3 DNA follows: TGCGCCAGCAGCCAAGATAGCGGGACGAACACCGGGGAGCTGTTTTTT.

This chain uses TRBV14 with TRBJ2-3, with D maybe TRBD2 (5 bases). This CDR3 contains 16 residues. Germline V gives CDR1 SGHDN, CDR2 FVKESK. V lost 3 bases to trimming and J lost 2 bases, with 15 bases between them. Here the CDR3 reads CASSQGAAYSTDTQYF. CDR3 sequence (DNA): TGTGCCAGCAGCCAGGGAGCGGCTTACTCCACAGATACGCAGTATTTT.

The chain recombines TRBV19 with TRBJ1-5; 7 bases are a match to TRBD1. The V gene's germline CDR1 is LNHDA and CDR2 SQIVND (reference sequence). V gave up 4 bases and J gave up 5 bases; unmatched junction bases: 8. The CDR3 sequence is 15 residues long. CDR3 DNA sequence: TGTGCCAGTAGTAGAGGGGGCTTGAAGGATCAGCCCCAGCATTTT. Protein product: CASSRGGLKDQPQHF.